The rows below give T cell receptor beta chains drawn from one sample of a study of CD8 T cells in Susac syndrome. TCRdb re-called the immunoSEQ multiplex PCR reads through MiXCR, storing one row per CDR3 protein. The table records about 180,000 distinct CDR3 sequences, roughly 94% of them present only once. Sequenced: CD4+ T cells from PBMCs. The source of these receptors is a human donor with Susac syndrome. CDR3s include the opening cysteine and the closing phenylalanine or tryptophan. The order of the fields is V gene, clone size, J gene, D gene, CDR3 length, CDR3 protein, CDR3 DNA. D genes are given only for firm matches. Only some rows state a clone size, as once, few, many or a class for expanded clones.

TRBV20-1	NA	TRBJ1-2	NA	11	CSASRGTGYTF	TGCAGTGCTAGTCGCGGGACCGGCTACACCTTC
TRBV28	NA	TRBJ1-1	NA	12	CASSPPTGEAFF	TGTGCCAGCAGTCCTCCGACAGGTGAAGCTTTCTTT
TRBV12-3/TRBV12-4	NA	TRBJ1-5	NA	15	CASSSRVESNQPQHF	TGTGCCAGCAGTTCCAGGGTAGAGAGCAATCAGCCCCAGCATTTT
TRBV7-9	NA	TRBJ1-2	NA	16	CASSGTGGNLNYGYTF	TGTGCCAGCAGCGGGACTGGAGGGAACCTCAACTATGGCTACACCTTC
TRBV9	NA	TRBJ2-3	NA	16	CASSSPWERGADTQYF	TGTGCCAGCAGCTCCCCTTGGGAACGGGGTGCAGATACGCAGTATTTT
TRBV12-3/TRBV12-4	NA	TRBJ2-7	TRBD1	13	CASGTGVSYEQYF	TGTGCCAGCGGAACAGGGGTCTCCTACGAGCAGTACTTC
TRBV29-1	NA	TRBJ2-3	TRBD2	14	CSVLVRGGTDTQYF	TGCAGCGTACTAGTCCGGGGGGGCACAGATACGCAGTATTTT
TRBV20-1	NA	TRBJ1-5	TRBD1	12	CSARTGLQPQHF	TGCAGTGCCAGGACAGGACTTCAGCCCCAGCATTTT
TRBV6-6	NA	TRBJ2-7	NA	12	CASTNQGYEQYF	TGTGCCAGCACAAATCAGGGCTACGAGCAGTACTTC
TRBV2	NA	TRBJ1-1	NA	13	CASRLSGNTEAFF	TGTGCCAGCAGACTTTCAGGCAACACTGAAGCTTTCTTT
TRBV19	NA	TRBJ1-1	TRBD1	17	CASTPSRDRAMNTEAFF	TGTGCCAGTACCCCCTCCCGGGACAGGGCAATGAACACTGAAGCTTTCTTT
TRBV3-1	NA	TRBJ1-2	NA	13	CASSRDNSGGYTF	TGTGCCAGCAGCCGGGACAACTCTGGTGGCTACACCTTC
TRBV5-4	NA	TRBJ2-3	NA	14	CASSLAGVSDAQYF	TGTGCCAGCAGCTTGGCAGGGGTGTCAGATGCGCAGTATTTT
TRBV15	NA	TRBJ2-7	NA	15	CATSRSQGIMYEQYF	TGTGCCACCAGCAGGTCACAGGGAATTATGTACGAGCAGTACTTC
TRBV6-6	NA	TRBJ1-1	NA	14	CASSFTPVGTEAFF	TGTGCCAGCAGTTTCACCCCGGTGGGCACTGAAGCTTTCTTT
TRBV11-2	NA	TRBJ1-2	TRBD1	14	CASSPAGTGYGYTF	TGTGCCAGCAGCCCCGCCGGGACAGGCTATGGCTACACCTTC
TRBV20-1	NA	TRBJ2-1	TRBD2	13	CSARGTSANEQFF	TGCAGTGCTAGAGGGACTAGCGCCAATGAGCAGTTCTTC
TRBV14	NA	TRBJ2-5	NA	13	CASSPGFQETQYF	TGTGCCAGCAGCCCCGGGTTCCAAGAGACCCAGTACTTC
TRBV18	NA	TRBJ1-1	NA	14	CASSPSGTNTEAFF	TGTGCCAGCTCACCATCCGGGACGAACACTGAAGCTTTCTTT
TRBV6-4	few	TRBJ1-5	NA	13	CASSEQVNQPQHF	TGTGCCAGCAGTGAACAGGTAAATCAGCCCCAGCATTTT
TRBV20-1	few	TRBJ2-5	NA	13	CSARESLQETQYF	TGCAGTGCTAGGGAGTCTCTACAAGAGACCCAGTACTTC
TRBV6-5	NA	TRBJ1-2	TRBD1	14	CASSPTGGGYGYTF	TGTGCCAGCAGCCCCACAGGGGGTGGTTATGGCTACACCTTC
TRBV7-2	NA	TRBJ2-3	TRBD2	15	CASSAGLAGVNTQYF	TGTGCCAGCAGCGCCGGACTAGCGGGAGTGAATACGCAGTATTTT
TRBV30	NA	TRBJ1-2	TRBD1	12	CALQQGAYGYTF	TGTGCCCTTCAACAGGGGGCCTATGGCTACACCTTC
TRBV19	NA	TRBJ1-1	TRBD1	15	CASSHDRDRSPEAFF	TGTGCCAGTAGTCACGACAGGGATCGATCGCCTGAAGCTTTCTTT
TRBV12-3/TRBV12-4	once	TRBJ2-1	NA	14	CASRSTVLGNEQFF	TGTGCCAGCAGGTCTACGGTGTTGGGCAATGAGCAGTTCTTC
TRBV28	NA	TRBJ1-2	NA	12	CASSLQFYGYTF	TGTGCCAGCAGTTTACAGTTCTATGGCTACACCTTC
TRBV7-2	NA	TRBJ1-4	NA	14	CASSLLGVGEKLFF	TGTGCCAGCAGCTTATTGGGGGTCGGTGAAAAACTGTTTTTT
TRBV3-1	NA	TRBJ2-7	TRBD2	16	CASSQTALAGVYEQYF	TGTGCCAGCAGCCAAACGGCCCTAGCGGGAGTATACGAGCAGTACTTC
TRBV2	NA	TRBJ1-1	NA	13	CASSEIRTTEAFF	TGTGCCAGCAGTGAGATTAGGACGACTGAAGCTTTCTTT
TRBV2	NA	TRBJ1-1	TRBD1	11	CASSQTGKAFF	TGTGCCAGCAGTCAGACAGGGAAAGCTTTCTTT
TRBV18	NA	TRBJ2-7	TRBD2	15	CASSERSGRIGEQYF	TGTGCCAGCTCAGAGCGTAGCGGGAGAATCGGCGAGCAGTACTTC